This T cell receptor (beta chain) emerged from a study of cytomegalovirus exposure and HLA in healthy donors. In the study overall: HLA-typed donors contributed around 82 million unique TCRs, which were held in an early data release.

As for the donors, each was a healthy bone marrow donor. The PCR ran on 60 Vbeta and 13 Jbeta primers. TCRdb's table, derived via immunoSEQ multiplex PCR, lists solely in-frame clones and lacks some. The table lists tens of thousands of clones. Broader study findings: Reports indicate that TCR beta sequences accurately predicted the HLA-A and HLA-B alleles of most subjects. Using a false discovery rate of 0.05, a later analysis showed that some 16,000 TCR beta sequences were associated with HLA alleles.

As concerns this clone: The antigen is undetermined. At one end, the junction sequence differs from germline, possibly due to a read error.

The CDR3 consists of 17 residues. Germline CDR1 reads MNHNS; CDR2 reads SASEGT. The chain carries TRBV6-1 and TRBJ2-1; 12 nucleotides line up with TRBD2. This clonotype was obtained from a woman in her thirties or forties in good health and CMV-seronegative. Sequencing input: PBMCs. CDR3 sequence: CAGSETPSGRGGNEQFF. CDR3 sequence (DNA): TGTGCCGGCAGTGAAACCCCTAGCGGGAGGGGTGGCAATGAGCAGTTCTTC.